The present T cell receptor beta chain was sequenced within a study of cytomegalovirus exposure and HLA in healthy donors (dated by TCRdb to about 2017). Regarding the research as a whole: According to a later analysis, one platform produced both the roughly 130 validation repertoires and the roughly 660 repertoires of the first cohort. The aim of the study was to test whether cataloging public T cell receptors could identify signatures of past pathogen exposure. Along with the approximately 620-subject first cohort, a separate validation cohort of about 110 different subjects was used. The study combined high-throughput TCR immunosequencing, statistical association of individual TCRs with disease status, and machine learning to predict cytomegalovirus infection status. The study at large found these results: Of the cluster scores, about 94% were above 0 in a later analysis, which found that TCRs clustered in the first cohort also tended to co-occur in the approximately 130 validation repertoires. The authors suggested that the approach could potentially be generalized to other disease states and immunological phenotypes. The study gave a list of under 200 TCR beta chains associated with cytomegalovirus. All 120 repertoires were used to score co-occurrence in the validation cohort in a later analysis, because that analysis had no HLA typing for the cohort. Most TCR sequences were seen in very few donors, while some public TCRs were found in many individuals. A few of the identified cytomegalovirus-associated TCR beta chains were confirmed in vitro to be specific for cytomegalovirus antigens. The classifier was reported to diagnose cytomegalovirus status with high specificity and sensitivity in both the original and validation cohorts.

The CDR3 covers 14 residues, taking in both the cysteine and the phenylalanine. Just the 42-base CDR3 DNA is kept, in frame starting at base 1. The germline V end is reduced by 7 bases and the J end by 8 bases; junction bases left unmatched: 8. The germline V gene yields MNHNS for CDR1 and SASEGT for CDR2. Points on this clone: Its cognate antigen has yet to be identified. The input lacks base qualities; no much larger clone sits a single base away.

Donors formed part of the validation cohort, which comprised 120 subjects and was distinct from the first cohort of several hundred subjects. The library was prepared using the immunoSEQ multiplex PCR assay. Regarding the original processing steps: A statistical classification framework was built for diagnosing cytomegalovirus status from the catalog of TCR beta chain sequences. TCRdb took this table from immuneACCESS and kept in-frame rearrangements with V and J called. Such tables lack part of the clones; where checked against another copy, unresolved V genes explain under half of the gap, and the rest is unexplained. For V, J and clone size, that table is used; D and trimming come from the DNA. This sample comprises 250,000 or so clones, 90% of them detected only once. 0.35% to 0.4% of the sample belongs to the ten largest clones.

The TCR sequence derives from a young woman in good health and CMV-seronegative. This chain joins TRBV6-1 to TRBJ1-4; TRBD1 matches 9 bases in the middle. Material: PBMCs. This receptor has the CDR3 CASTGQGFLEKLFF. The DNA sequence reads TGTGCCAGCACCGGACAGGGGTTTTTAGAAAAACTGTTTTTT.